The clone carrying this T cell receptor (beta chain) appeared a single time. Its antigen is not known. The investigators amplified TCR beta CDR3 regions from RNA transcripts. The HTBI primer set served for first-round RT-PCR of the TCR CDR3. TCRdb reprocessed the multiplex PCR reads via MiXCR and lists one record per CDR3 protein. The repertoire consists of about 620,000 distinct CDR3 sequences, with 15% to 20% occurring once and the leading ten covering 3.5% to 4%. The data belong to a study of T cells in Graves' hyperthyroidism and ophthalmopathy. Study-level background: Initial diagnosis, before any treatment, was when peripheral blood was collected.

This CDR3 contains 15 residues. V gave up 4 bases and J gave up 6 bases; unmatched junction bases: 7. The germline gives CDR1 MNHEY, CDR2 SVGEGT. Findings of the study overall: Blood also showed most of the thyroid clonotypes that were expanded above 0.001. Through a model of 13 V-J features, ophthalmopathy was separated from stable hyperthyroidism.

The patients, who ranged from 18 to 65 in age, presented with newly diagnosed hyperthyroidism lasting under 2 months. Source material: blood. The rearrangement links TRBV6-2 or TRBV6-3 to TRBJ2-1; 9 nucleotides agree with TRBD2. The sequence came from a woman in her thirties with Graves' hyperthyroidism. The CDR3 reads CASSFGLAHSNEQFF. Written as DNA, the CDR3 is TGTGCCAGCAGTTTCGGACTAGCGCACTCCAATGAGCAGTTCTTC.